This TCR beta chain was sequenced for a study of T cells in Graves' hyperthyroidism and ophthalmopathy. Looking at the study overall: Initial diagnosis, before any treatment, was when peripheral blood was collected.

Concerning this clonotype: Its target is unknown.

Whole-study findings and limits: Ophthalmopathy was model-predicted a median roughly 6.2 months pre-onset.

The CDR3 has 13 residues. Trimming shortened V by 0 bases and J by 13 bases, and 15 bases separated the two germline ends. Looked up from germline, CDR1 is SEHNR and CDR2 is FQNEAQ (reference sequence). TCR beta CDR3 region amplification was performed from RNA transcripts. An initial round of RT-PCR targeting the TCR CDR3 relied on the HTBI primer set. From the multiplex PCR reads, TCRdb called clonotypes with MiXCR, one entry per CDR3 protein. The sample records around 570,000 distinct CDR3 sequences, 20% being singletons. Disease lasting under 3 months, a NOSPECS grade of at least 4, and a Clinical Activity Score of at least 3 were features of the ophthalmopathy patients. Fresh 10 ml peripheral blood yielded PBMCs.

The receptor was derived from a man in his forties with Graves' ophthalmopathy. The sequenced sample consisted of blood. This sequence joins TRBV7-9 and TRBJ1-2, with D hard to call. The CDR3 is CASSLAYGQAGTF. The CDR3 nucleotides are TGTGCCAGCAGCTTAGCGTACGGGCAAGCGGGCACCTTC. The whole variable domain, filled in from reference TRBV7-9 and TRBJ1-2, reads DTGVSQNPRHKITKRGQNVTFRCDPISEHNRLYWYRQTLGQGPEFLTYFQNEAQLEKSRLLSDRFSAERPKGSFSTLEIQRTEQGDSAMYLCASSLAYGQAGTFGSGTRLTVV.